Listed here are 3 T cell receptor beta chains from one sample, sequenced in a study of identical twins. TCRdb fed the 5' RACE reads into MiXCR, producing one record per CDR3 protein. The sample contains about 790,000 distinct CDR3 sequences, around a sixth of which appear only once. These data were also reused for a study on T cells expressing NK-cell markers.

Sequenced: PBMCs. These TCRs come from a woman younger than 35 in good health.

DNA for the CDR3: TGTGCCAGCAGTTCACTGCGGGTAGCGGGAGACGATGAGCAGTTCTTC. This translates into CASSSLRVAGDDEQFF. The chain uses TRBV28 and TRBJ2-1; 9 bases map to TRBD2. With 4 bases clipped from V and 8 bases from J, the junction kept 12 bases outside the gene matches. CDR3 length equals 16 residues. CDR1 is MDHEN and CDR2 is SYDVKM in the germline V gene.

This clonotype turned up a few times. The rearrangement joins TRBV10-3 to TRBJ2-5, with D possibly being TRBD2 (5 bases). This CDR3 has 14 amino acids. Trimming removed 0 bases at V and 5 bases at J, with 10 bases between. Per germline, CDR1 ENHRY and CDR2 SYGVKD. DNA of the CDR3: TGTGCCATCAGTGAGTCATTAGCGATTGAGACCCAGTACTTC. Residues: CAISESLAIETQYF.

The chain is built from TRBV27 and TRBJ2-1; 8 bases fit TRBD2. CDR1 is MNHEY and CDR2 is SMNVEV in the germline V gene (reference sequence). The CDR3 is 14 residues long. V shed 0 bases, J shed 10 bases, and the junction held 5 bases outside the gene matches. CDR3: CASSLSGLAGEQFF. The CDR3 region has the DNA TGTGCCAGCAGTTTATCCGGACTAGCAGGCGAGCAGTTCTTC.